These 14 T cell receptor beta chains were sequenced from one sample in a study of identical twins. MiXCR, applied by TCRdb to the 5' RACE reads, yields one record per CDR3 protein. This table holds hundreds of thousands of distinct CDR3 sequences, about 9.4% found once. These records were also assigned to another study, of yellow fever vaccine responses in identical twins.

Sequencing input: PBMCs. These receptors all come from a woman younger than 35 in good health.

This clonotype has a handful of counts. The rearrangement links TRBV18 to TRBJ2-3; TRBD1 is a possible D gene (6 bases). The CDR3 extends over 14 amino acids. Germline loops: CDR1 KGHSH, CDR2 LQKENI. V lost 5 bases and J 8 bases, leaving 17 bases between the germline ends. CDR3 DNA sequence: TGTGCCAGCTCAGCCACCGAACAGGGAGTTACGCAGTATTTT. Translated: CASSATEQGVTQYF.

The chain carries TRBV11-1 and TRBJ2-1; 15 nucleotides line up with TRBD2. V shed 5 bases, J shed 9 bases, and the junction held 14 bases outside the gene matches. CDR3 length: 18 residues. Germline CDR1 is SGHAT and CDR2 is FQDESV (reference sequence). The CDR3 is CASSLGLAGGSLVVEQFF. Here the CDR3 DNA reads TGTGCCAGCAGCCTGGGACTAGCGGGAGGTTCCCTAGTAGTTGAGCAGTTCTTC.

This clonotype was recorded a few times. The rearrangement links TRBV24-1 to TRBJ2-2, with D tentatively TRBD1 or TRBD2 (5 bases each). The CDR3 runs 16 residues. Per germline, CDR1 KGHDR and CDR2 SFDVKD. Trimming cost V 0 bases and J 3 bases, with 10 bases left between them. CDR3 sequence: CATSDLAGRDTGELFF. The CDR3 nucleotides read TGTGCCACCAGTGATTTGGCAGGGCGGGACACCGGGGAGCTGTTTTTT.

About this clonotype itself: The junction differs from germline at one of its ends, possibly a read error. Written as DNA, the CDR3 is TGTACCAGCAGTTTTGAGGACAGGGGGCCTTACTCTGGGGCCAACGTCCTGACTTTC. It yields the protein CTSSFEDRGPYSGANVLTF. This chain joins TRBV3-1 and TRBJ2-6; TRBD1 aligns across 11 bases. The CDR3 loop spans 19 amino acids. Germline V gene lookup returns CDR1 LGHDT and CDR2 YNNKEL (reference sequence).

This clonotype was found many times. The chain couples TRBV11-2 to TRBJ2-1; the D gene is possibly TRBD1 (6 bases). V was trimmed by 2 bases and J by 4 bases, leaving 15 bases between them. The CDR3 spans 16 residues. Per germline, CDR1 SGHAT and CDR2 FQNNGV. The DNA of the CDR3 is TGTGCCAGCAGCTTATTGGGGGACAAGATATACAATGAGCAGTTCTTC. It translates to CASSLLGDKIYNEQFF.

This clonotype was seen a few times. This chain joins TRBV7-2 and TRBJ2-5; TRBD1 matches 12 bases. Germline V gene sequence: CDR1 SGHTA, CDR2 FQGNSA. Trimming took 1 base from V and 6 from J; bases not matched to a gene: 3. The CDR3 is 15 amino acids. CDR3: CASSLGDRGRKTQYF. DNA of the CDR3: TGTGCCAGCAGCTTAGGGGACAGGGGGCGGAAGACCCAGTACTTC.

This clonotype was found a few times. The chain couples TRBV12-3 or TRBV12-4 to TRBJ1-1; D remains unclear. The length of the CDR3 is 13 residues. V was pared by 3 bases and J by 4 bases, with 9 bases between. CDR3 sequence (DNA): TGTGCCAGCAGTTTGGGCAGCGCCACTGAAGCTTTCTTT. Translated: CASSLGSATEAFF.

The chain carries TRBV7-9 and TRBJ1-5; D gene ambiguous. This CDR3 is built from 15 residues. V lost 0 bases, J lost 5 bases, and 11 bases lay in between. Germline V gene data show CDR1 as SEHNR and CDR2 as FQNEAQ (reference sequence). The CDR3 loop is CASSLALEGYQPQHF. The CDR3 bases are TGTGCCAGCAGCTTAGCTTTGGAAGGGTATCAGCCCCAGCATTTT.

This clonotype was counted a few times. The rearrangement uses TRBV12-3 or TRBV12-4 and TRBJ2-3, with D tentatively TRBD2 (5 bases). The CDR3 runs to 16 residues. V lost 6 bases, J lost 0 bases, and 16 bases lay in between. The CDR3 loop is CASSPHSARSTDTQYF. DNA for the CDR3: TGTGCCAGCAGCCCTCATAGCGCACGAAGCACAGATACGCAGTATTTT.

The V and J genes are TRBV3-1 and TRBJ1-2; D uncertain. Trimming took 11 bases from V and 5 from J, leaving 30 bases between them. Germline CDR1 is LGHDT and CDR2 is YNNKEL (reference sequence). The CDR3 runs 17 residues. The CDR3 sequence is CASSQAAKDLSTYGYTF. As DNA, the CDR3 is TGTGCCTCCAGCCAAGCAGCCAAGGACCTGAGTACATATGGCTACACCTTC.

This clonotype was observed many times. The gene calls are TRBV20-1 and TRBJ1-2; tentatively, D is TRBD1 (5 bases). Germline values: CDR1 DFQATT, CDR2 SNEGSKA (reference sequence). The CDR3 is made up of 15 amino acids. With 4 bases removed from V and 2 bases from J, the gap between germline ends came to 17 bases. CDR3 sequence: CSAKYPGIQNYGYTF. The CDR3 DNA reads as TGCAGTGCTAAGTACCCAGGGATCCAAAACTATGGCTACACCTTC.

Only a few counts were recorded for this clonotype. The gene calls are TRBV20-1 and TRBJ2-5; D not resolved. The CDR3 length is 13 residues. The V gene lost 3 bases and the J gene lost 0 bases, with 8 bases spanning the gap. CDR1 is DFQATT, CDR2 SNEGSKA, per germline (reference sequence). The CDR3 region is CSARHWYQETQYF. CDR3 DNA: TGCAGTGCTAGGCACTGGTACCAAGAGACCCAGTACTTC.

J is TRBJ2-7 and V is TRBV6-1; 10 nucleotides align to TRBD1. The V gene end was trimmed by 5 bases and the J gene end by 6 bases; junction bases not matched to a gene: 10. The CDR3 is made up of 15 amino acids. The germline gives CDR1 MNHNS, CDR2 SASEGT. For the CDR3, the DNA is TGTGCCAGCAGTAAGGAACCGGGACAGGGGAGCGAGCAGTACTTC. Protein product: CASSKEPGQGSEQYF.

This chain uses TRBV20-1 with TRBJ2-3; TRBD2 matches at 7 bases. Trimming took 0 bases from V and 1 from J; bases not matched to a gene: 7. The CDR3 has 16 amino acids. Per the germline V gene, CDR1 is DFQATT and CDR2 is SNEGSKA (reference sequence). The CDR3 bases are TGCAGTGCTAGAGATACCCGCGGGGGACGCACAGATACGCAGTATTTT. It translates to CSARDTRGGRTDTQYF.